These 5 T cell receptor beta chains were all obtained from the same sample, sequenced in a study of neoadjuvant nivolumab and ipilimumab in lung cancer. Profiling relied on immunoSEQ multiplex PCR, and the TCRdb table lists in-frame clones only, not all of them. This table has about 10,000 clones, more than 70% appearing once. The sample consisted of tumor tissue, taken after neoadjuvant nivolumab, alone or with ipilimumab, at or shortly before surgery. These TCRs come from an adult with non-small cell lung cancer. Some clones in this sample may be carry-over from other donors' samples.

This clone came up once. This chain joins TRBV6-6 and TRBJ1-6, with D possibly matching TRBD1 (6 bases). Germline V CDR1 and CDR2: MNHNY, SVGAGI (reference sequence). The CDR3 sequence is 15 residues long. Trimming took 6 bases from V and 6 from J, leaving 15 bases between them. CDR3 loop: CASRTGQVSNSPLHF. DNA for the CDR3: TGTGCCAGCAGAACAGGGCAGGTTTCTAATTCACCCCTCCACTTT.

The chain joins TRBV11-3 to TRBJ2-1, with TRBD1 as a possible D gene (6 bases). V was pared by 6 bases and J by 0 bases, with 12 bases between. CDR3 length: 15 residues. Per the germline V gene, CDR1 is SGHNT and CDR2 is YENEEA. CDR3 amino acids: CASSFTGSSYNEQFF. In DNA, the CDR3 is TGTGCCAGCAGTTTTACAGGGAGCTCCTACAATGAGCAGTTCTTC.

The V and J genes are TRBV19 and TRBJ2-1; TRBD2 matches 11 bases. Germline CDR1 and CDR2: LNHDA and SQIVND (reference sequence). This CDR3 spans 14 amino acids. Trimming at V came to 8 bases and at J to 4 bases, leaving 4 bases not matched to a gene. The CDR3: CASGASGRYNEQFF. The DNA of the CDR3 is TGTGCCAGTGGAGCTAGCGGGAGGTACAATGAGCAGTTCTTC. Full variable domain (rest looked up from reference TRBV19 and TRBJ2-1): DGGITQSPKYLFRKEGQNVTLSCEQNLNHDAMYWYRQDPGQGLRLIYYSQIVNDFQKGDIAEGYSVSREKKESFPLTVTSAQKNPTAFYLCASGASGRYNEQFFGPGTRLTVL.

The rearrangement joins TRBV29-1 to TRBJ1-2, with D maybe TRBD1 (6 bases). The V gene lost 3 bases and the J gene lost 5 bases, with 13 bases spanning the gap. The CDR3 consists of 13 residues. Germline-derived CDR1 and CDR2 are SQVTM and ANQGSEA. The CDR3 is CSVENRAVYGYTF. The CDR3 nucleotides read TGCAGCGTTGAGAACAGGGCTGTGTATGGCTACACCTTC.

This chain connects TRBV4-3 to TRBJ2-3; D possibly corresponds to TRBD2 (6 bases). V was clipped by 1 base and J by 5 bases, with 19 bases between them. The CDR3 sequence is 17 residues long. Germline V gives CDR1 LGHNA, CDR2 YSLEER. CDR3 amino acids: CASSQAAGLLGGDTQYF. CDR3 sequence (DNA): TGCGCCAGCAGCCAAGCGGCGGGACTCCTCGGAGGAGATACGCAGTATTTT.